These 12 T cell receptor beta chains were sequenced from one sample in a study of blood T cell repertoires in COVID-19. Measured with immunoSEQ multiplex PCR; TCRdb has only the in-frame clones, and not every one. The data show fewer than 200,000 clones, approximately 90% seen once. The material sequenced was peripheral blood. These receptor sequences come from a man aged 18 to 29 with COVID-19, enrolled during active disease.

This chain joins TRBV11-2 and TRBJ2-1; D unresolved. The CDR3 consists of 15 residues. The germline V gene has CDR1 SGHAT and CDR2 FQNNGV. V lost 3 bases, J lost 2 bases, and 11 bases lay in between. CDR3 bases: TGTGCCAGCAGCTTTATGCGCCTAACCTACAATGAGCAGTTCTTC. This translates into CASSFMRLTYNEQFF.

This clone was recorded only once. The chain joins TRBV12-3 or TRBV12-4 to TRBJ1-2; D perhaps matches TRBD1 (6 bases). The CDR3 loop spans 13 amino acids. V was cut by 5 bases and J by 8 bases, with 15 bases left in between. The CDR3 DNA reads TGTGCCAGCAGTCAGGACAGACCCGGGGGCTACACCTTC. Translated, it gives CASSQDRPGGYTF.

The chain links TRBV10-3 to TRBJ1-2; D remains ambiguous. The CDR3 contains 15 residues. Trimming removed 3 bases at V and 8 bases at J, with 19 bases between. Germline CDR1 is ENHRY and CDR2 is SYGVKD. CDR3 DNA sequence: TGTGCCATCAGTGACCCCCCCGGAGTGACTGGAGGCTACACCTTC. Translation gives CAISDPPGVTGGYTF.

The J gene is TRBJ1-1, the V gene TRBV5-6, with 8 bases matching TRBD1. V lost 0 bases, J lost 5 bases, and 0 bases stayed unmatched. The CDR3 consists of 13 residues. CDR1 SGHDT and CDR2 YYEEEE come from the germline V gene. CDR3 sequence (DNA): TGTGCCAGCAGCTTGGGGACAGGGACTGAAGCTTTCTTT. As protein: CASSLGTGTEAFF.

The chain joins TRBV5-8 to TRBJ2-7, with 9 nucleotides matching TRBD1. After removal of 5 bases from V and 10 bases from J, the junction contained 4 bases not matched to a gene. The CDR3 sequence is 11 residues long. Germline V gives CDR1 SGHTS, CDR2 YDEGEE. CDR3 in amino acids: CASRQGQGQYF. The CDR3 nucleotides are TGTGCCAGCAGGCAGGGACAGGGACAGTACTTC.

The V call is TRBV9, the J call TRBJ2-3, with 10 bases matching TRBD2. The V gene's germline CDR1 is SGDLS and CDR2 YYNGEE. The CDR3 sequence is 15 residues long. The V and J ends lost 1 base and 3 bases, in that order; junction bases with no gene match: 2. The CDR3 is CASSVLAGVTDTQYF. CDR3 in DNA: TGTGCCAGCAGCGTACTAGCGGGAGTAACAGATACGCAGTATTTT.

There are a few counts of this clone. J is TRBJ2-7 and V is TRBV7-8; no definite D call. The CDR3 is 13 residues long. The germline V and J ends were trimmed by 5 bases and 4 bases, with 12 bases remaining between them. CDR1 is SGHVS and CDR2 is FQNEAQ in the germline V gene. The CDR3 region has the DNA TGTGCCAGCAGCCCCAGACTTGGGTACGAGCAGTACTTC. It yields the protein CASSPRLGYEQYF.

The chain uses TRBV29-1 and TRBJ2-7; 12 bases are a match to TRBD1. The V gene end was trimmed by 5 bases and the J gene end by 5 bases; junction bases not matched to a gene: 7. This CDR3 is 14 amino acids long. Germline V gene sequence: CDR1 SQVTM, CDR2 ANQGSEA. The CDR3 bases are TGCAGCGTTACCCGGGACAGGGGGCTGCACGAGCAGTACTTC. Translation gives CSVTRDRGLHEQYF.

Here the CDR3 reads CASSWTGGNTEAFF. The CDR3 nucleotides read TGTGCCAGCAGCTGGACAGGGGGGAACACTGAAGCTTTCTTT. The rearrangement joins TRBV27 to TRBJ1-1; TRBD1 matches at 10 bases. Losses at the gene ends were 6 bases for V and 1 base for J; bases not matched to a gene: 2. Germline V gene data show CDR1 as MNHEY and CDR2 as SMNVEV (reference sequence). This CDR3 is 14 amino acids long.

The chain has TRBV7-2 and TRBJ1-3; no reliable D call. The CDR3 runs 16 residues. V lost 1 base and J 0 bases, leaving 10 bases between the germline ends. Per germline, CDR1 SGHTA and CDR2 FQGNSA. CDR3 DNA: TGTGCCAGCAGCTTAGTGCGGGTTAACTCTGGAAACACCATATATTTT. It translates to CASSLVRVNSGNTIYF.

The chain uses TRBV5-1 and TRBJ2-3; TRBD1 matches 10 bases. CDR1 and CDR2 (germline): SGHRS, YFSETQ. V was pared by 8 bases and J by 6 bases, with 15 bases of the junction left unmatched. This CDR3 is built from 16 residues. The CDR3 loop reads CASSLTGTGAGDTQYF. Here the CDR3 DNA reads TGCGCCAGTAGCCTAACCGGGACAGGGGCAGGGGATACGCAGTATTTT.

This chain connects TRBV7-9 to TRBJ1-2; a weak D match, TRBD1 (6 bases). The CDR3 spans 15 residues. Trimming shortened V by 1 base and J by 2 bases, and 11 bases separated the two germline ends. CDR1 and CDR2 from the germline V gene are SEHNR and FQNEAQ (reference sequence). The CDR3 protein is CASSLGPGANYGYTF. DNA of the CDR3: TGTGCCAGCAGCTTAGGGCCAGGGGCCAACTATGGCTACACCTTC.